The 27 T cell receptor beta chains reported below all come from one sample, sequenced in a study of PD-1 blockade in classical Hodgkin lymphoma. Clones were sequenced by immunoSEQ multiplex PCR, and TCRdb holds only the in-frame ones, with some missing. The sample lists around 29,000 clones, 89% occurring once. Time point reported: newly diagnosed, previously untreated cHL patient sample. Purification of CD4+ T cells from thawed PBMCs was performed via magnetic negative selection. Sequencing was done on a sample of CD4+ T cells from blood. The origin of the receptors is a human donor with classical Hodgkin lymphoma.

The chain employs TRBV28 and TRBJ1-2, with TRBD1 as a possible D gene (5 bases). Per the germline V gene, CDR1 is MDHEN and CDR2 is SYDVKM. The CDR3 covers 17 residues. Trimming removed 6 bases at V and 4 bases at J, with 24 bases between. DNA for the CDR3: TGTGCCAGCAGCCTCCTCGATGGCCAGGGATCCAGCTATGGCTACACCTTC. As protein: CASSLLDGQGSSYGYTF.

This clone appeared once. The chain has TRBV5-5 and TRBJ1-6, with D perhaps matching TRBD1 (6 bases). Germline CDR1 is SGHKS and CDR2 is YYEKEE (reference sequence). V was shortened by 4 bases and J by 10 bases, with 21 bases between the two germline ends. This CDR3 contains 16 residues. CDR3 region: CASSPGGRGTGSPLHF. CDR3 DNA sequence: TGTGCCAGCAGCCCCGGAGGCAGGGGAACTGGATCACCCCTCCACTTT.

The V call is TRBV7-2, the J call TRBJ2-2; D is perhaps TRBD1 (6 bases). The germline gives CDR1 SGHTA, CDR2 FQGNSA. The CDR3 covers 16 residues. The ends were cut back, 1 base at V and 4 bases at J, with 13 bases in the middle. As DNA, the CDR3 is TGTGCCAGCAGCTTAGTGGCAGGGGTCGTCACCGGGGAGCTGTTTTTT. Amino acid sequence: CASSLVAGVVTGELFF.

The chain couples TRBV29-1 to TRBJ2-7; the match to TRBD1 covers 10 bases. From germline, CDR1 is SQVTM and CDR2 ANQGSEA. The J segment lost 7 bases and the V segment lost 4 bases, leaving 10 bases of the junction unmatched. The CDR3 has 14 amino acids. The CDR3 nucleotides read TGCAGCGTTGGACCCGGGACAGGGGCTACAGAGCAGTACTTC. Its translation: CSVGPGTGATEQYF.

This chain links TRBV5-1 with TRBJ1-2; D ambiguous. Trimming cost V 4 bases and J 2 bases, with 9 bases left between them. Germline V gives CDR1 SGHRS, CDR2 YFSETQ. CDR3 size: 13 residues. CDR3 in amino acids: CASSRGNNYGYTF. The CDR3 DNA sequence: TGCGCCAGCAGCCGCGGAAACAACTATGGCTACACCTTC.

The sample holds a few counts of this clone. The chain is built from TRBV11-2 and TRBJ2-2, with TRBD2 identical over 12 bases. From germline, CDR1 is SGHAT and CDR2 FQNNGV. The J segment lost 2 bases and the V segment lost 5 bases, leaving 6 bases of the junction unmatched. CDR3 size: 17 residues. This chain's CDR3 is CASSGGGLAGNTGELFF. The DNA for the CDR3 is TGTGCCAGCAGCGGGGGCGGACTAGCGGGAAACACCGGGGAGCTGTTTTTT. Supplemented by reference TRBV11-2 and TRBJ2-2, the full variable domain reads EAGVAQSPRYKIIEKRQSVAFWCNPISGHATLYWYQQILGQGPKLLIQFQNNGVVDDSQLPKDRFSAERLKGVDSTLKIQPAKLEDSAVYLCASSGGGLAGNTGELFFGEGSRLTVL.

The rearrangement uses TRBV4-1 and TRBJ2-1; perhaps TRBD2 as D (6 bases). The CDR3 runs 16 residues. Germline V gives CDR1 MGHRA, CDR2 YSYEKL. Trimming stripped 4 bases from V and 6 bases from J, with 19 bases between. CDR3 in amino acids: CASSPGRGYSSNEQFF. The CDR3, as DNA: TGCGCCAGCAGCCCAGGGCGGGGCTACTCGTCCAATGAGCAGTTCTTC.

Only a few counts were recorded for this clone. The chain uses TRBV6-1 and TRBJ1-2, with D tentatively TRBD1 (5 bases). Trimming pared 4 bases from V and 4 bases from J, leaving 22 bases between. The CDR3 is made up of 17 amino acids. Germline V CDR1 and CDR2: MNHNS, SASEGT. CDR3 DNA: TGTGCCAGCAGTGGAACCTTCAGGGACTTAGAATCCTATGGCTACACCTTC. This codes for CASSGTFRDLESYGYTF.

The gene calls are TRBV7-2 and TRBJ1-2, with 7 bases fitting TRBD1. The germline CDR1 and CDR2 sequences are SGHTA and FQGNSA. The V segment lost 1 base and the J segment 3 bases; nucleotides outside the gene matches: 5. This CDR3 has 15 residues. The CDR3 nucleotides read TGTGCCAGCAGCTTAGGGGACAGAAACTACTATGGCTACACCTTC. This sequence encodes CASSLGDRNYYGYTF.

The chain employs TRBV11-2 and TRBJ2-7, with TRBD2 matching 10 bases. V trimming: 0 bases; J trimming: 4 bases; junction bases outside the gene matches: 3. The germline gives CDR1 SGHAT, CDR2 FQNNGV. The CDR3 length is 15 residues. The CDR3 coding sequence is TGTGCCAGCAGCTTAGAGCCTAGCGGGAGTTACGAGCAGTACTTC. As protein: CASSLEPSGSYEQYF.

This clone showed up just a few times. The V call is TRBV30, the J call TRBJ1-5, with D possibly being TRBD1 (5 bases). Germline-derived CDR1 and CDR2 are GTSNPN and SVGIG (reference sequence). This CDR3 region has 16 residues. The V gene lost 0 bases and the J gene lost 0 bases, with 12 bases spanning the gap. The CDR3 bases are TGTGCCTGGAGTGTGTCCGGGACTAATAGCAATCAGCCCCAGCATTTT. The encoded protein is CAWSVSGTNSNQPQHF.

This sequence joins TRBV28 and TRBJ2-1, with 12 bases that match TRBD2. Germline-derived CDR1 and CDR2 are MDHEN and SYDVKM. This CDR3 is built from 14 residues. The trim removed 7 bases at V and 8 bases at J, leaving 6 bases unmatched. CDR3 sequence reads: CASKLAGGVDEQFF. The CDR3 nucleotides read TGTGCCAGCAAACTAGCGGGAGGTGTGGATGAGCAGTTCTTC. The full variable domain, its missing parts supplied by reference TRBV28 and TRBJ2-1, is DVKVTQSSRYLVKRTGEKVFLECVQDMDHENMFWYRQDPGLGLRLIYFSYDVKMKEKGDIPEGYSVSREKKERFSLILESASTNQTSMYLCASKLAGGVDEQFFGPGTRLTVL.

The chain recombines TRBV18 with TRBJ2-5; D remains unclear. CDR1 and CDR2 from the germline V gene are KGHSH and LQKENI. V was pared by 0 bases and J by 1 base, with 3 bases between. This CDR3 is built from 13 residues. The CDR3 loop reads CASSPPAQETQYF. The CDR3 DNA is TGTGCCAGCTCACCACCCGCCCAAGAGACCCAGTACTTC.

The chain recombines TRBV28 with TRBJ2-7; the match to TRBD1 covers 9 bases. Trimming at V came to 5 bases and at J to 3 bases, leaving 8 bases not matched to a gene. CDR1 is MDHEN, CDR2 SYDVKM, per germline. The CDR3 covers 15 residues. CDR3 amino acids: CASSTPGQGFYEQYF. The CDR3 DNA reads TGTGCCAGCAGTACTCCGGGACAGGGCTTCTACGAGCAGTACTTC. Supplemented by reference TRBV28 and TRBJ2-7, the full variable domain reads DVKVTQSSRYLVKRTGEKVFLECVQDMDHENMFWYRQDPGLGLRLIYFSYDVKMKEKGDIPEGYSVSREKKERFSLILESASTNQTSMYLCASSTPGQGFYEQYFGPGTRLTVT.

V is TRBV28 and J is TRBJ1-2, with D uncertain. V lost 6 bases, J lost 4 bases, and 12 bases lay in between. The germline V gene has CDR1 MDHEN and CDR2 SYDVKM. The CDR3 has 13 residues. In nucleotides, the CDR3 is TGTGCCAGCAGCGCGAGACGGGGCTATGGCTACACCTTC. Protein sequence: CASSARRGYGYTF.

This clone was found once. The chain carries TRBV7-2 and TRBJ2-7; D unclear. Per the germline V gene, CDR1 is SGHTA and CDR2 is FQGNSA. This CDR3 region has 15 residues. V dropped 1 base and J dropped 2 bases, with 12 bases sitting between them. CDR3 in amino acids: CASSLEALFAYEQYF. CDR3 DNA sequence: TGTGCCAGCAGCTTAGAAGCCCTCTTCGCCTACGAGCAGTACTTC.

The chain couples TRBV5-1 to TRBJ2-7, with D possibly being TRBD1 (5 bases). Trimming shortened V by 4 bases and J by 2 bases, and 10 bases separated the two germline ends. Germline V gene lookup returns CDR1 SGHRS and CDR2 YFSETQ. This CDR3 contains 13 residues. This CDR3 is CASSQDSPYEQYF. In nucleotides, the CDR3 is TGCGCCAGCAGCCAAGACAGCCCCTACGAGCAGTACTTC. The entire variable domain, with the rest obtained from reference TRBV5-1 and TRBJ2-7, is as follows: KAGVTQTPRYLIKTRGQQVTLSCSPISGHRSVSWYQQTPGQGLQFLFEYFSETQRNKGNFPGRFSGRQFSNSRSEMNVSTLELGDSALYLCASSQDSPYEQYFGPGTRLTVT.

The chain employs TRBV11-3 and TRBJ2-3; D might be TRBD2 (5 bases). CDR1 and CDR2 from the germline V gene are SGHNT and YENEEA. V was clipped by 5 bases and J by 2 bases, with 17 bases between them. CDR3 size: 16 residues. The CDR3 nucleotides read TGTGCCAGCAGCGATAGCCGAGAGGGTTTCACAGATACGCAGTATTTT. Its protein product is CASSDSREGFTDTQYF.

DNA of the CDR3: TGTGCTAGTGGTTTGGGCAGGGGAATAGATGAGCAGTTCTTC. Its translation: CASGLGRGIDEQFF. The chain combines TRBV12-5 with TRBJ2-1; a possible D gene is TRBD1 (6 bases). Germline loops: CDR1 LGHNT, CDR2 FRNRAP. V was cut by 1 base and J by 8 bases, with 12 bases left in between. The CDR3 is made up of 14 amino acids. Based on the CDR3 plus reference TRBV12-5 and TRBJ2-1, the full variable domain is DARVTQTPRHKVTEMGQEVTMRCQPILGHNTVFWYRQTMMQGLELLAYFRNRAPLDDSGMPKDRFSAEMPDATLATLKIQPSEPRDSAVYFCASGLGRGIDEQFFGPGTRLTVL.

V is TRBV28 and J is TRBJ2-5, with D possibly being TRBD2 (5 bases). Looked up from germline, CDR1 is MDHEN and CDR2 is SYDVKM. The CDR3 sequence is 13 residues long. V lost 2 bases and J 4 bases, leaving 8 bases between the germline ends. CDR3 nucleotide sequence: TGTGCCAGCAGTTTAGATGGACTAGAGACCCAGTACTTC. Translated, it gives CASSLDGLETQYF.

J is TRBJ2-3 and V is TRBV28; 8 positions agree with TRBD2. Germline V gives CDR1 MDHEN, CDR2 SYDVKM. Trimming took 8 bases from V and 3 from J; bases not matched to a gene: 10. This CDR3 comprises 15 residues. The CDR3 DNA reads TGTGCCAGCGGCTCTCCAGCGGGAGATACAGATACGCAGTATTTT. Protein: CASGSPAGDTDTQYF.

This clone was found a few times. The genes are TRBV5-5 and TRBJ1-2; possibly TRBD1 for D (6 bases). V was trimmed by 0 bases and J by 8 bases, leaving 17 bases between them. The germline gives CDR1 SGHKS, CDR2 YYEKEE (reference sequence). The CDR3 is 15 residues long. The CDR3 reads CASSLEGTNAGGYTF. The CDR3, as DNA: TGTGCCAGCAGCTTGGAAGGGACAAACGCCGGGGGCTACACCTTC.

CDR3 bases: TGTGCCACCAGCAGAGATCTCGTGCAAAACAATGAGCAGTTCTTC. It translates to CATSRDLVQNNEQFF. The gene calls are TRBV15 and TRBJ2-1; D is undetermined. Trimming removed 0 bases at V and 5 bases at J, with 11 bases between. Looked up from germline, CDR1 is LNHNV and CDR2 is YYDKDF (reference sequence). There are 15 residues in the CDR3.

This chain joins TRBV28 and TRBJ2-7, with 9 bases identical to TRBD2. Germline CDR1 is MDHEN and CDR2 is SYDVKM. CDR3 size: 14 residues. With 6 bases clipped from V and 4 bases from J, the junction kept 7 bases outside the gene matches. Written as DNA, the CDR3 is TGTGCCAGCAGCCGACTAGCGGTCTTGTACGAGCAGTACTTC. This sequence encodes CASSRLAVLYEQYF.

This clone has only one observation. J is TRBJ1-3 and V is TRBV5-1; D is undetermined. Trimming left V 6 bases short and J 4 bases short, with 8 bases between. The CDR3 totals 12 residues. Germline assignment: CDR1 SGHRS and CDR2 YFSETQ. The CDR3 region has the DNA TGCGCCAGCATTTTTTGGGGAAACACCATATATTTT. It translates to CASIFWGNTIYF.

The chain uses TRBV6-1 and TRBJ2-5, with D maybe TRBD2 (5 bases). With 6 bases removed from V and 5 bases from J, the gap between germline ends came to 16 bases. The V gene's germline CDR1 is MNHNS and CDR2 SASEGT. The CDR3 totals 14 residues. The CDR3 loop reads CASRRTLLEETQYF. The CDR3 region has the DNA TGTGCCAGCAGAAGGACTCTCCTGGAGGAGACCCAGTACTTC.

This clone has just a few counts. CDR3: CASSPPMRQNTGELFF. The CDR3 DNA is TGTGCCAGCTCCCCCCCTATGAGACAAAACACCGGGGAGCTGTTTTTT. The V and J genes are TRBV18 and TRBJ2-2; D is undetermined. Germline V gene data show CDR1 as KGHSH and CDR2 as LQKENI. Trimming took off 6 bases at V and 2 bases at J, with 16 bases between the two ends. This CDR3 spans 16 amino acids.